A single sample gave rise to the 30 T cell receptor beta chains below, sequenced in a study of blood T cell repertoires in COVID-19 (TCRdb year 2020). Library creation used the immunoSEQ multiplex PCR assay. Not all clones reach the TCRdb copy of this immuneACCESS table, which keeps in-frame sequences only. Checked studies attribute under half of the gap to unresolved V genes and leave the rest unexplained. Here the sample has about 120,000 clones; 80% to 90% occur a single time. Clones ranked in the top ten supply approximately 0.81% of the sample. Source material: peripheral blood. These receptor sequences come from a woman in her forties or fifties with active or convalescent COVID-19.

The chain is built from TRBV6-2 or TRBV6-3 and TRBJ1-2; D gene unclear. CDR3 length: 14 residues. Between the trimmed V and J ends, which lost 6 bases and 0 bases, there was a span of 11 bases. Germline V gene sequence: CDR1 MNHEY, CDR2 SVGEGT. The CDR3 region is CASSRELANYGYTF. CDR3 bases: TGTGCCAGCAGCCGGGAGTTAGCTAACTATGGCTACACCTTC.

This chain links TRBV6-1 with TRBJ1-5; D gene ambiguous. V was trimmed by 4 bases and J by 2 bases, leaving 12 bases between them. Germline V gene data show CDR1 as MNHNS and CDR2 as SASEGT. The CDR3 spans 15 residues. The CDR3 sequence is CASSVANAGNQPQHF. The CDR3 DNA is TGTGCCAGCAGTGTAGCCAACGCAGGCAATCAGCCCCAGCATTTT.

This clone was counted only a few times. This chain links TRBV14 with TRBJ2-4; TRBD2 matches at 9 bases. Germline assignment: CDR1 SGHDN and CDR2 FVKESK. V trimming: 3 bases; J trimming: 0 bases; junction bases outside the gene matches: 3. The CDR3 is 16 residues long. The CDR3 sequence: CASSHTSGLAKNIQYF. CDR3 DNA: TGTGCCAGCAGCCATACTAGCGGGTTAGCCAAAAACATTCAGTACTTC.

The CDR3 nucleotides read TGTGCCAGCACCCATCGGGGTGAGCAGTTCTTC. This codes for CASTHRGEQFF. V is TRBV6-6 and J is TRBJ2-1; the D gene is possibly TRBD2 (5 bases). Germline loops: CDR1 MNHNY, CDR2 SVGAGI (reference sequence). The CDR3 runs to 11 residues. Trimming left V 7 bases short and J 9 bases short, with 10 bases between.

The chain combines TRBV10-3 with TRBJ2-7, with D possibly being TRBD2 (6 bases). Germline V lookup: CDR1 ENHRY, CDR2 SYGVKD. This CDR3 comprises 14 residues. Trimming shortened V by 6 bases and J by 0 bases, and 12 bases separated the two germline ends. The CDR3 DNA sequence: TGTGCCATCAGGACGCGACTAGTCTCCTACGAGCAGTACTTC. It codes for CAIRTRLVSYEQYF.

V gene TRBV9 combines with J gene TRBJ1-5, with D perhaps matching TRBD1 (6 bases). Deletions cut 4 bases from V and 2 bases from J, with 13 bases between. CDR1 is SGDLS and CDR2 is YYNGEE in the germline V gene. The CDR3 sequence is 15 residues long. CDR3 in DNA: TGTGCCAGCAGCCCTACAGGGTCGGGCAATCAGCCCCAGCATTTT. This sequence encodes CASSPTGSGNQPQHF.

The chain employs TRBV7-2 and TRBJ2-1, with a possible D match to TRBD2 (5 bases). There are 13 residues in the CDR3. The germline CDR1 and CDR2 sequences are SGHTA and FQGNSA. Trimming shortened V by 5 bases and J by 9 bases, and 14 bases separated the two germline ends. This chain's CDR3 is CASSSTRGAEQFF. The CDR3 region has the DNA TGTGCCAGCAGCAGTACTAGAGGCGCTGAGCAGTTCTTC.

The rearrangement links TRBV6-2 or TRBV6-3 to TRBJ2-7; 9 bases line up with TRBD1. V lost 4 bases and J lost 6; bases outside the gene matches: 4. CDR3 size: 13 residues. CDR1 and CDR2 from the germline V gene are MNHEY and SVGEGT. This chain's CDR3 is CASSSTGGREQYF. In DNA form, the CDR3 reads TGTGCCAGCAGTTCCACAGGGGGCCGCGAGCAGTACTTC.

The V and J genes are TRBV7-6 and TRBJ2-5, with D perhaps matching TRBD1 (6 bases). Trimming cost V 1 base and J 1 base, with 13 bases left between them. This CDR3 has 16 amino acids. Germline CDR1 and CDR2: SGHVS and FNYEAQ. CDR3 residues: CASSLDWTATQETQYF. Here the CDR3 DNA reads TGTGCCAGCAGCTTAGATTGGACAGCAACCCAAGAGACCCAGTACTTC.

The rearrangement uses TRBV7-2 and TRBJ2-7; D perhaps matches TRBD2 (5 bases). Germline V gives CDR1 SGHTA, CDR2 FQGNSA. V lost 0 bases, J lost 3 bases, and 6 bases lay in between. This CDR3 is built from 13 residues. CDR3: CASSLASDYEQYF. In nucleotides, the CDR3 is TGTGCCAGCAGCTTAGCTAGCGACTACGAGCAGTACTTC.

The chain uses TRBV28 and TRBJ2-3, with TRBD2 matching 7 bases. Germline CDR1 reads MDHEN; CDR2 reads SYDVKM. The CDR3 runs to 14 residues. J lost 6 bases, V lost 5 bases, and 8 bases had no gene match. The DNA of the CDR3 is TGTGCCAGCAGTACCCGAGCGGGGACCGATACGCAGTATTTT. This encodes CASSTRAGTDTQYF.

This clone was counted a single time. The V and J genes are TRBV9 and TRBJ2-7; maybe TRBD1 (6 bases). The CDR3 has 15 residues. The V end lost 4 bases, the J end lost 0 bases, and 14 bases lay between the germline ends. Per the germline V gene, CDR1 is SGDLS and CDR2 is YYNGEE. The CDR3 sequence: CASSPSRGISYEQYF. The CDR3 bases are TGTGCCAGCAGCCCGTCCAGGGGTATCTCCTACGAGCAGTACTTC.

V usage is TRBV7-9 and J usage is TRBJ2-1; D perhaps matches TRBD2 (5 bases). V was trimmed by 7 bases and J by 4 bases, leaving 14 bases between them. Germline V gene lookup returns CDR1 SEHNR and CDR2 FQNEAQ (reference sequence). The CDR3 is 14 residues long. Here the CDR3 DNA reads TGTGCCAGCAACGGACTCGACCGTTACAATGAGCAGTTCTTC. It encodes CASNGLDRYNEQFF.

This chain joins TRBV2 and TRBJ1-2; 8 nucleotides line up with TRBD1. This CDR3 comprises 16 residues. J was trimmed by 0 bases and V by 5 bases; bases with no gene match: 8. Per germline, CDR1 SNHLY and CDR2 FYNNEI. The CDR3 here is CASSPDRAAANYGYTF. The CDR3 region has the DNA TGTGCCAGCAGTCCGGACAGGGCCGCCGCTAACTATGGCTACACCTTC.

V and J are TRBV30 and TRBJ1-4, with D maybe TRBD1 (5 bases). Germline CDR1 is GTSNPN and CDR2 is SVGIG (reference sequence). The CDR3 consists of 14 residues. The V end lost 3 bases, the J end lost 5 bases, and 13 bases lay between the germline ends. CDR3 coding DNA: TGTGCCTGGAGGGAGGGGACTACGAATGAAAAACTGTTTTTT. It codes for CAWREGTTNEKLFF. Together with reference TRBV30 and TRBJ1-4, the CDR3 gives the full variable domain: SQTIHQWPATLVQPVGSPLSLECTVEGTSNPNLYWYRQAAGRGLQLLFYSVGIGQISSEVPQNLSASRPQDRQFILSSKKLLLSDSGFYLCAWREGTTNEKLFFGSGTQLSVL.

The V gene is TRBV19, the J gene TRBJ1-6; D might be TRBD1 (6 bases). V was clipped by 2 bases and J by 6 bases, with 11 bases between them. CDR3 length: 15 residues. The germline gives CDR1 LNHDA, CDR2 SQIVND (reference sequence). DNA of the CDR3: TGTGCCAGTAGTATAAGGTCGGACAGTAATTCACCCCTCCACTTT. Amino acids: CASSIRSDSNSPLHF.

This rearrangement joins TRBV28 to TRBJ2-1, with D tentatively TRBD2 (6 bases). Trimming cost V 3 bases and J 0 bases, with 9 bases left between them. The CDR3 covers 15 residues. Germline V gene data show CDR1 as MDHEN and CDR2 as SYDVKM. CDR3 amino acids: CASSFGGSSYNEQFF. Here the CDR3 DNA reads TGTGCCAGCAGTTTTGGAGGGAGCTCCTACAATGAGCAGTTCTTC.

The chain has TRBV3-1 (or the pseudogene TRBV3-2) and TRBJ2-1, with D perhaps TRBD2 (5 bases). CDR1 is LGHDT and CDR2 is YNNKEL in the germline V gene (reference sequence). V shed 3 bases and J shed 9 bases, with 9 bases lying between them. This CDR3 is built from 12 residues. CDR3 nucleotides: TGTGCCAGCAGCCACACTAGTGTTGAGCAGTTCTTC. Amino acids: CASSHTSVEQFF.

The chain couples TRBV24-1 to TRBJ1-5; D uncertain. Germline V CDR1 and CDR2: KGHDR, SFDVKD. The germline V and J ends were trimmed by 4 bases and 3 bases, with 12 bases remaining between them. CDR3 length: 15 residues. The CDR3 nucleotides read TGTGCCACCAGTGACCCTCGGCAGGTCAATCAGCCCCAGCATTTT. This codes for CATSDPRQVNQPQHF.

The V call is TRBV27, the J call TRBJ1-6, with TRBD1 identical over 7 bases. Looked up from germline, CDR1 is MNHEY and CDR2 is SMNVEV (reference sequence). V was pared by 5 bases and J by 5 bases, with 3 bases of the junction left unmatched. This CDR3 is built from 14 residues. Here the CDR3 DNA reads TGTGCCAGCAGTCCCGGACAGGATAATTCACCCCTCCACTTT. Protein product: CASSPGQDNSPLHF.

CDR3 nucleotides: TGCGCCAGCAGCTTGGCCCCAGGACAGGGTGGTTCACCCCTCCACTTT. Its translation: CASSLAPGQGGSPLHF. The chain joins TRBV5-1 to TRBJ1-6, with 8 positions matching TRBD1. The ends lost 0 bases at V and 9 bases at J; junction bases unmatched: 8. CDR3 length equals 16 residues. CDR1 and CDR2 from the germline V gene are SGHRS and YFSETQ.

The rearrangement uses TRBV28 and TRBJ2-6, with D possibly TRBD2 on 5 matching bases. Trimming stripped 7 bases from V and 1 base from J, with 8 bases between. CDR3 length: 14 residues. CDR1 is MDHEN, CDR2 SYDVKM, per germline. DNA for the CDR3: TGTGCCAGCAAATGGGAGTCTGGGGCCAACGTCCTGACTTTC. Amino acids: CASKWESGANVLTF.

V usage is TRBV10-1 and J usage is TRBJ2-7, with TRBD1 as a possible D gene (6 bases). Germline loops: CDR1 WNHNN, CDR2 SYGVQD (reference sequence). Trimming left V 6 bases short and J 3 bases short, with 18 bases between. CDR3 length: 15 amino acids. In DNA, the CDR3 is TGCGCCAGCAGGCTTTACGGGACACTGTTCTACGAGCAGTACTTC. It specifies CASRLYGTLFYEQYF.

A single count supports this clone. The rearrangement uses TRBV7-8 and TRBJ2-7; TRBD1 aligns across 12 bases. The germline V gene encodes CDR1 SGHVS and CDR2 FQNEAQ. The junction had 8 bases not matched to a gene; V was cut back by 5 bases and J by 0 bases. The CDR3 is made up of 17 amino acids. CDR3 coding DNA: TGTGCCAGCAGCCGGGGACAGGGGGCCGGGGACTCCTACGAGCAGTACTTC. It translates to CASSRGQGAGDSYEQYF.

This sequence joins TRBV11-3 and TRBJ2-1, with 11 positions matching TRBD2. From germline, CDR1 is SGHNT and CDR2 YENEEA. There are 15 residues in the CDR3. The J segment lost 9 bases and the V segment lost 6 bases, leaving 10 bases of the junction unmatched. CDR3 sequence reads: CASSRLAGSGGEQFF. In nucleotides, the CDR3 is TGTGCCAGCAGTAGACTAGCGGGGAGCGGGGGTGAGCAGTTCTTC.

The rearrangement uses TRBV5-1 and TRBJ1-4; TRBD1 might be the D (6 bases). Germline V gene lookup returns CDR1 SGHRS and CDR2 YFSETQ. CDR3 length equals 14 residues. Trimming took off 2 bases at V and 4 bases at J, with 9 bases between the two ends. Here the CDR3 reads CASSFGQNNEKLFF. The CDR3 DNA reads TGCGCCAGCAGCTTCGGACAGAATAATGAAAAACTGTTTTTT.

The rearrangement uses TRBV19 and TRBJ2-2; TRBD2 agrees at 15 bases. V shed 6 bases, J shed 4 bases, and the junction held 6 bases outside the gene matches. From germline, CDR1 is LNHDA and CDR2 SQIVND (reference sequence). This CDR3 is 17 amino acids long. Here the CDR3 reads CASSPGLAGGGTGELFF. As DNA, the CDR3 is TGTGCCAGTAGCCCCGGACTAGCGGGAGGGGGCACCGGGGAGCTGTTTTTT.

V gene TRBV28 combines with J gene TRBJ2-1; 8 bases align to TRBD2. J was trimmed by 3 bases and V by 4 bases; bases with no gene match: 14. The CDR3 has 18 amino acids. Germline V CDR1 and CDR2: MDHEN, SYDVKM. The CDR3 reads CASSSPAGTSIRYNEQFF. In DNA form, the CDR3 reads TGTGCCAGCAGTTCTCCCGCCGGGACTAGTATTCGCTACAATGAGCAGTTCTTC.

The V gene is TRBV15, the J gene TRBJ2-2, with 7 bases aligning to TRBD1. This CDR3 has 14 amino acids. Trimming removed 4 bases from V and 3 bases from J; junction bases left unmatched: 2. Germline-derived CDR1 and CDR2 are LNHNV and YYDKDF (reference sequence). The CDR3 DNA reads as TGTGCCACCAGCACCGGACAGGACACCGGGGAGCTGTTTTTT. It translates to CATSTGQDTGELFF.

This clone was observed a few times. The chain links TRBV9 to TRBJ1-2, with 8 bases lining up with TRBD1. The CDR3 runs 14 residues. V was pared by 3 bases and J by 3 bases, with 4 bases of the junction left unmatched. Germline values: CDR1 SGDLS, CDR2 YYNGEE. Here the CDR3 reads CASSARGLDYGYTF. Written as DNA, the CDR3 is TGTGCCAGCAGCGCCAGGGGGCTGGACTATGGCTACACCTTC. Filled out from reference TRBV9 and TRBJ1-2, the complete variable domain reads DSGVTQTPKHLITATGQRVTLRCSPRSGDLSVYWYQQSLDQGLQFLIQYYNGEERAKGNILERFSAQQFPDLHSELNLSSLELGDSALYFCASSARGLDYGYTFGSGTRLTVV.